This T cell receptor (beta chain) was observed in a study of human T cells and chemical hapten exposure. Specified time point: pre-sensitization, week 0. The treatment: therapeutic diphenylcyclopropenone sensitization with weekly scalp DPC. Each CDR3 protein is one row after TCRdb ran MiXCR on the RACE reads. The sample lists roughly 100,000 distinct CDR3 sequences; roughly 12% were seen once. There are many counts of this clonotype. The CDR3 loop spans 15 amino acids. Germline trimming cut 5 bases from V and 4 bases from J; bases unmatched to any gene: 11. Per germline, CDR1 SGHRS and CDR2 YFSETQ. The origin of this receptor is a woman aged 45-65 years with alopecia areata. Some clones in this sample may be carry-over from other donors' samples. This specimen consisted of whole blood, obtained in connection with sensitization to the hapten diphenylcyclopropenone (DPC). V usage is TRBV5-1 and J usage is TRBJ2-7, with 8 bases fitting TRBD1. The CDR3 bases are TGCGCCAGCAGTTCCGGGACAGGTGCGGGGTACGAGCAGTACTTC. This gives the protein CASSSGTGAGYEQYF.